Reported below is one TCR beta chain. Antigen: not known. The sample is drawn from a study of T cell responses to AZD1222 COVID-19 vaccine. Study results and caveats: A mostly white British donor set with more females was recruited, and clonal diversity was possibly underestimated. Spike-specific TCR breadth and depth both grew after two AZD1222 doses.

The CDR3 length is 13 residues. Germline V gene lookup returns CDR1 LNHDA and CDR2 SQIVND (reference sequence). V lost 5 bases to trimming and J lost 0 bases, with 7 bases between them. Here immunoSEQ multiplex PCR was the method, and the copy in TCRdb shows in-frame clones only, minus some. In the table there are 120,000 to 150,000 clones, 70% to 90% of which are singletons. The specimen was peripheral blood, collected on day 0 of AZD1222 vaccination. This receptor was taken from an adult in good health. The chain carries TRBV19 and TRBJ1-1; D call uncertain. The CDR3 DNA sequence: TGTGCCAGTAGTCCGGGATTGAACACTGAAGCTTTCTTT. Its protein is CASSPGLNTEAFF.